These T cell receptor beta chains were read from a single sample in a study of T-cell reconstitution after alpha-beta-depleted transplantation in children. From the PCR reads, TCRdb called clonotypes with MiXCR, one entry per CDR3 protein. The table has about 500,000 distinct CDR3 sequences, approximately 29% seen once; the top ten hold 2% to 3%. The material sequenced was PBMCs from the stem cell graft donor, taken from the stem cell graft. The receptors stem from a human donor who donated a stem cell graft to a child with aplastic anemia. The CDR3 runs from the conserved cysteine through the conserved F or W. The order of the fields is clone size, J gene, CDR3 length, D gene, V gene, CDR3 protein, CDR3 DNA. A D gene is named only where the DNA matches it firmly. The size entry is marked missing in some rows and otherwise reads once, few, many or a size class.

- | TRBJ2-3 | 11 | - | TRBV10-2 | CASSEEGLQYF | TGCGCCAGCAGTGAGGAGGGCTTGCAGTATTTT
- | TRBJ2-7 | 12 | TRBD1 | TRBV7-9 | CASSPDRVEQYF | TGTGCCAGCAGCCCTGACAGGGTCGAGCAGTACTTC
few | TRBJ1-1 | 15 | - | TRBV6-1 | CASSEGGTGGTEAFF | TGTGCCAGCAGTGAAGGGGGGACGGGGGGCACTGAAGCTTTCTTT
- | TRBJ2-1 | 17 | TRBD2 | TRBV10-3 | CAISGTSGRALYDEQFF | TGTGCCATCAGCGGGACTAGCGGGAGGGCCCTCTACGATGAGCAGTTCTTC
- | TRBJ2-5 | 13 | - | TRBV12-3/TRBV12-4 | CASSSSGFETQYF | TGTGCCAGCAGCTCCTCCGGGTTCGAGACCCAGTACTTC
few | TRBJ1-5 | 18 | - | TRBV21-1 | CASISWAGSVYSNQPQHF | TGTGCCAGCATCTCATGGGCAGGCAGTGTTTATAGCAATCAGCCCCAGCATTTT
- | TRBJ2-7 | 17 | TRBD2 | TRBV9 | CASSVGLAGGRGYEQYF | TGTGCCAGCAGCGTGGGACTAGCGGGAGGGAGAGGCTACGAGCAGTACTTC
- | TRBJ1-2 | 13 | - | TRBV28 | CASSVHGDYGYTF | TGTGCCAGCTCCGTCCATGGGGACTATGGCTACACCTTC
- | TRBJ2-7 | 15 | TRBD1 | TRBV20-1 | CSATGTGLTPHEQYF | TGCAGTGCCACTGGGACAGGGCTGACCCCCCACGAGCAGTACTTC
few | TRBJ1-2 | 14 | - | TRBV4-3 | CASSLEGGTYGYTF | TGCGCCAGCAGCCTCGAGGGGGGGACCTATGGCTACACCTTC
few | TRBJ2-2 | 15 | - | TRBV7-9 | CASTIVSGGSRELFF | TGTGCCAGCACAATCGTTTCCGGGGGATCAAGGGAGCTGTTTTTT
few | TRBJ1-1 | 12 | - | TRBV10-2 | CASKGMNTEAFF | TGCGCCAGCAAGGGCATGAACACTGAAGCTTTCTTT
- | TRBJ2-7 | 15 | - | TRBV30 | CAWSVGGFSSYEQYF | TGTGCCTGGAGTGTAGGCGGCTTCTCCTCCTACGAGCAGTACTTC
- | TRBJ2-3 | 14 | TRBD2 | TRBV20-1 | CSARTSGRLNTQYF | TGCAGTGCCAGGACTAGCGGGAGGTTAAATACGCAGTATTTT
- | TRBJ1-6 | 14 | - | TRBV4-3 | CASSHARGNSPLHF | TGCGCCAGCAGCCACGCCAGGGGCAATTCACCCCTCCACTTT
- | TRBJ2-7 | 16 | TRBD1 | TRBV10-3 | CAISESLEDRGYEQYF | TGTGCCATCAGTGAGTCATTGGAGGACAGGGGCTACGAGCAGTACTTC
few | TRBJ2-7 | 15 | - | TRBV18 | CASSPAAGGAYEQYF | TGTGCCAGCTCACCTGCGGCAGGTGGGGCCTACGAGCAGTACTTC
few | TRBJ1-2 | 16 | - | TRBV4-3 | CASSQDRYGANYGYTF | TGCGCCAGCAGCCAAGATCGCTACGGAGCTAACTATGGCTACACCTTC
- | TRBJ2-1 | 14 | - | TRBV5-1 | CASSSDKQGNEQFF | TGCGCCAGCAGCTCCGACAAACAGGGAAATGAGCAGTTCTTC
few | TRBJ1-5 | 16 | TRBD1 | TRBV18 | CASSPDRGAYNQPQHF | TGTGCCAGCTCACCCGACAGGGGCGCGTACAATCAGCCCCAGCATTTT
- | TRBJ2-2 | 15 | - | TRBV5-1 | CASSSLTDYTGELFF | TGCGCCAGCAGCTCTCTGACAGATTACACCGGGGAGCTGTTTTTT
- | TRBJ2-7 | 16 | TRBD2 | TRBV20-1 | CSASSPGGAGEYEQYF | TGCAGTGCTAGCTCCCCCGGGGGGGCGGGGGAATACGAGCAGTACTTC
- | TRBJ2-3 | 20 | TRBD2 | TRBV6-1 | CASSEATSGRPRSSADTQYF | TGTGCCAGCAGTGAAGCGACTAGCGGGAGGCCGAGGTCGAGCGCAGATACGCAGTATTTT